This T cell receptor beta chain came from a study of blood T cell repertoires in COVID-19. Study information: Acute and convalescent COVID-19 samples came from the United States, Italy and Spain. PBMCs, B-cell-depleted T cells, or T cells provided the cDNA or gDNA that made up the material.

This clone was seen a single time. Between the trimmed V and J ends, which lost 5 bases and 5 bases, there was a span of 16 bases. CDR3 length: 15 amino acids. In germline, CDR1 is SGHTA, CDR2 FQGNSA. Assay used: immunoSEQ multiplex PCR; TCRdb lists only in-frame clones, some missing. The sample has a few hundred thousand clones; about 82% are singletons. The rearrangement uses TRBV7-2 and TRBJ2-1; D is unclear. The clonotype was recovered from a woman between 50 and 59 years old with acute or convalescent COVID-19. Material: peripheral blood. This chain's CDR3 is CASSPRVQSNNEQFF. DNA for the CDR3: TGTGCCAGCAGCCCCCGGGTTCAGAGTAACAATGAGCAGTTCTTC.